This T cell receptor beta chain was documented in a study of cytomegalovirus exposure and HLA in healthy donors. Study observations and caveats: Most TCR beta V segments were productive about 87% or about 30% of the time in an earlier analysis. In a later analysis, TCR beta V- and J-gene trimming showed a link to a missense DCLRE1C variant.

Though nominally healthy at sampling, donors likely had unrecorded immune exposures. The PCR employed 60 Vbeta primers together with 13 Jbeta primers. Method: immunoSEQ multiplex PCR; TCRdb's copy keeps in-frame clones and lacks some. The sample has fewer than 200,000 clones; nearly 80% are singletons. Of note for this clone: Antigen: not known.

The ends were cut back, 6 bases at V and 8 bases at J, with 10 bases in the middle. Germline CDR1 reads MNHEY; CDR2 reads SMNVEV (reference sequence). The CDR3 is 11 residues long. The clonotype originates from a female donor in good health and CMV-seronegative. This chain connects TRBV27 to TRBJ1-2; D uncertain. The specimen sequenced was PBMCs. The chain's CDR3 is CASSPGVGYTF. CDR3 in DNA: TGTGCCAGCAGCCCCGGGGTAGGCTACACCTTC.